These 15 T cell receptor beta chains originate from one sample sequenced in a study of T cell responses to AZD1222 COVID-19 vaccine. The assay was immunoSEQ multiplex PCR, and TCRdb's table has in-frame clones only and misses some. The sample records about 140,000 clones, 89% being singletons. This sample comprised peripheral blood, obtained on day 0 of AZD1222 vaccination. The receptors here all came from an adult in good health.

V and J are TRBV7-2 and TRBJ1-6; possible D gene TRBD1, 5 bases. The CDR3 extends over 16 amino acids. Germline values: CDR1 SGHTA, CDR2 FQGNSA. Between the trimmed V and J ends, which lost 5 bases and 7 bases, there was a span of 18 bases. CDR3 sequence: CASSKSGTAFNSPLHF. The CDR3 coding sequence is TGTGCCAGCAGCAAATCCGGGACGGCCTTCAATTCACCCCTCCACTTT.

This clone was observed a single time. The CDR3, as DNA: TGCGCCAGCAGCGGAGGGACTCCCGGATCAGGACTAGCGGAAAAAAACATTCAGTACTTC. Encoded protein: CASSGGTPGSGLAEKNIQYF. This chain connects TRBV5-1 to TRBJ2-4; TRBD2 agrees at 10 bases. Germline-derived CDR1 and CDR2 are SGHRS and YFSETQ. The CDR3 covers 20 residues. Germline trimming cut 4 bases from V and 4 bases from J; bases unmatched to any gene: 20.

This clone was seen a single time. Written as DNA, the CDR3 is TGTGCCATCAGTGACCTTGGGACAGGGGAGGCCTACGAGCAGTACTTC. It codes for CAISDLGTGEAYEQYF. This chain uses TRBV10-3 with TRBJ2-7; 10 bases map to TRBD1. The CDR3 spans 16 residues. J lost 2 bases, V lost 3 bases, and 7 bases had no gene match. Germline CDR1 is ENHRY and CDR2 is SYGVKD.

This clone was counted only a few times. The chain carries TRBV6-5 and TRBJ1-6; D unresolved. CDR3 length equals 13 residues. Germline CDR1 and CDR2: MNHEY and SVGAGI. The V gene lost 7 bases and the J gene lost 10 bases, with 14 bases spanning the gap. The CDR3 nucleotides are TGTGCCAGCATGCAAGGGCTTGGCTCACCCCTCCACTTT. It yields the protein CASMQGLGSPLHF.

V is TRBV19 and J is TRBJ1-5, with D hard to call. V shed 0 bases and J shed 0 bases, with 15 bases lying between them. CDR3 length equals 18 residues. CDR1 and CDR2 (germline): LNHDA, SQIVND (reference sequence). The CDR3 DNA sequence: TGTGCCAGTAGTATAGATCTCCTAGGAGGTTATAGCAATCAGCCCCAGCATTTT. Its translation: CASSIDLLGGYSNQPQHF.

The chain joins TRBV5-4 to TRBJ1-5; no clear D gene. Germline CDR1 is SGHNT and CDR2 is YYREEE (reference sequence). Trimming took off 4 bases at V and 1 base at J, with 12 bases between the two ends. This CDR3 has 15 residues. The CDR3 nucleotides read TGTGCCAGCAGCCCAGGAAGGGAAAGCAATCAGCCCCAGCATTTT. Its translation is CASSPGRESNQPQHF.

The rearrangement links TRBV6-1 to TRBJ1-5; possibly TRBD1 for D (5 bases). The CDR3 spans 16 residues. The germline V gene has CDR1 MNHNS and CDR2 SASEGT. Deletions cut 4 bases from V and 0 bases from J, with 13 bases between. CDR3 in DNA: TGTGCCAGCAGTGTAATGGGGGATTATAGCAATCAGCCCCAGCATTTT. Protein sequence: CASSVMGDYSNQPQHF.

The table lists this clone with a few counts. This chain connects TRBV2 to TRBJ1-5; D uncertain. The CDR3 loop spans 15 amino acids. V lost 7 bases to trimming and J lost 1 base, with 14 bases between them. Germline CDR1 and CDR2: SNHLY and FYNNEI. CDR3 DNA sequence: TGTGCCAGCACTAACGTAATCAGGAGCAATCAGCCCCAGCATTTT. Translated, it gives CASTNVIRSNQPQHF.

The CDR3 loop reads CASSHAPLQGYEQFF. The CDR3 coding sequence is TGTGCCAGCAGCCACGCCCCCCTACAGGGCTATGAGCAGTTCTTC. The gene calls are TRBV3-1 (or the pseudogene TRBV3-2) and TRBJ2-1; D may be TRBD1 (6 bases). The CDR3 covers 15 residues. Germline-derived CDR1 and CDR2 are LGHDT and YNNKEL (reference sequence). The V and J ends lost 3 bases and 8 bases respectively, with 17 bases between them.

A few counts support this clone. V is TRBV18 and J is TRBJ2-2; unclear D gene. Trimming pared 5 bases from V and 0 bases from J, leaving 13 bases between. This CDR3 is 16 amino acids long. Germline V lookup: CDR1 KGHSH, CDR2 LQKENI. The CDR3 bases are TGTGCCAGCTCAGCTCAGTGGGTGTCGAACACCGGGGAGCTGTTTTTT. Amino acid sequence: CASSAQWVSNTGELFF.

The rearrangement joins TRBV28 to TRBJ2-5; perhaps TRBD2 as D (5 bases). Looked up from germline, CDR1 is MDHEN and CDR2 is SYDVKM. Trimming shortened V by 8 bases and J by 2 bases, and 9 bases separated the two germline ends. The CDR3 length is 12 residues. CDR3 in amino acids: CASSADQETQYF. In DNA, the CDR3 is TGTGCCAGCTCAGCGGATCAAGAGACCCAGTACTTC.

The chain employs TRBV7-6 and TRBJ1-3, with D tentatively TRBD1 (5 bases). CDR1 is SGHVS and CDR2 is FNYEAQ in the germline V gene. The CDR3 consists of 16 residues. Trimming removed 5 bases at V and 2 bases at J, with 16 bases between. The chain's CDR3 is CASSPTGRVAGNTIYF. CDR3 nucleotide sequence: TGTGCCAGCAGCCCAACGGGGCGAGTGGCTGGAAACACCATATATTTT. The full variable domain, completed using reference TRBV7-6 and TRBJ1-3, is GAGVSQSPRYKVTKRGQDVALRCDPISGHVSLYWYRQALGQGPEFLTYFNYEAQQDKSGLPNDRFSAERPEGSISTLTIQRTEQRDSAMYRCASSPTGRVAGNTIYFGEGSWLTVV.

The chain carries TRBV5-1 and TRBJ1-2; TRBD1 is a possible D gene (5 bases). With 0 bases removed from V and 1 base from J, the gap between germline ends came to 10 bases. This CDR3 is built from 15 residues. CDR1 SGHRS and CDR2 YFSETQ come from the germline V gene. CDR3 in amino acids: CASSLVTDLNYGYTF. CDR3 sequence (DNA): TGCGCCAGCAGCTTGGTGACAGACCTTAACTATGGCTACACCTTC.

The J gene is TRBJ1-1, the V gene TRBV11-2, with a possible D match to TRBD1 (6 bases). CDR3 length: 12 amino acids. V lost 5 bases to trimming and J lost 10 bases, with 14 bases between them. The V gene's germline CDR1 is SGHAT and CDR2 FQNNGV. CDR3: CASSGQIPGAFF. CDR3 coding DNA: TGTGCCAGCAGCGGACAGATCCCGGGAGCTTTCTTT. Variable domain in full (rest from reference TRBV11-2 and TRBJ1-1): EAGVAQSPRYKIIEKRQSVAFWCNPISGHATLYWYQQILGQGPKLLIQFQNNGVVDDSQLPKDRFSAERLKGVDSTLKIQPAKLEDSAVYLCASSGQIPGAFFGQGTRLTVV.

This chain connects TRBV30 to TRBJ2-3; 16 bases agree with TRBD2. V lost 6 bases, J lost 5 bases, and 5 bases stayed unmatched. This CDR3 region has 15 residues. CDR1 is GTSNPN and CDR2 is SVGIG in the germline V gene (reference sequence). The DNA of the CDR3 is TGTGCCTGCCAGGGACTAGCGGGGGGGGTAGATACGCAGTATTTT. Its translation: CACQGLAGGVDTQYF. The variable domain in full, with the rest retrieved from reference TRBV30 and TRBJ2-3, is SQTIHQWPATLVQPVGSPLSLECTVEGTSNPNLYWYRQAAGRGLQLLFYSVGIGQISSEVPQNLSASRPQDRQFILSSKKLLLSDSGFYLCACQGLAGGVDTQYFGPGTRLTVL.